Listed below are T cell receptor beta chains from one sample, sequenced in a study of graft-versus-host responses after intestinal transplantation. Their cognate antigens are unknown. Generated by immunoSEQ multiplex PCR, the TCRdb table keeps only in-frame clones and is missing some. This table has over 70,000 clones, roughly 94% appearing once. Sequencing used unstimulated CD8+ T cells sorted from spleen or lymph node cells, obtained before intestinal transplant. These receptors were taken from a human donor who received an intestinal transplant. Each CDR3 is given with its conserved first and last residue. Each record gives: clone size, D gene, J gene, V gene, CDR3 protein, CDR3 DNA. The D gene is left open where the match is weak. Size is omitted from some rows. Given values are once, few, many or a class for expanded clones.

once TRBD2 TRBJ2-3 TRBV5-1 CASSLALLAGVGPDTQYF TGCGCCAGCAGCTTGGCCTTACTAGCGGGAGTAGGTCCAGATACGCAGTATTTT
- - TRBJ2-5 TRBV5-4 CASSLKETQYF TGTGCCAGCAGCTTGAAAGAGACCCAGTACTTC
- TRBD1 TRBJ1-2 TRBV6-5 CASSYLDRANYGYTF TGTGCCAGCAGTTACTTGGACAGGGCTAACTATGGCTACACCTTC
- TRBD2 TRBJ2-2 TRBV11-3 CASSFFREEPGELFF TGTGCCAGCAGCTTTTTCCGGGAGGAACCGGGGGAGCTGTTTTTT
- TRBD2 TRBJ2-3 TRBV29-1 CSPRLALTNTQYF TGCAGCCCCCGACTAGCTCTGACAAATACGCAGTATTTT
- - TRBJ2-5 TRBV7-6 CASSLRREETQYF TGTGCCAGCAGCTTAAGGCGGGAAGAGACCCAGTACTTC
once TRBD1 TRBJ2-3 TRBV11-2 CASSPTTGTPTDTQYF TGTGCCAGCAGCCCGACGACAGGGACCCCCACAGATACGCAGTATTTT
- - TRBJ2-7 TRBV13 CASSYGTAYEQYF TGTGCCAGCAGCTACGGGACGGCCTACGAGCAGTACTTC
- TRBD1 TRBJ2-2 TRBV12-5 CASGLGTGRGELFF TGTGCTAGTGGTTTAGGGACAGGGCGCGGGGAGCTGTTTTTT
once TRBD1 TRBJ2-1 TRBV7-9 CASSPRDRVNEQFF TGTGCCAGCAGCCCCCGGGACAGGGTCAATGAGCAGTTCTTC
- - TRBJ2-7 TRBV27 CASSLSSGSSYEQYF TGTGCCAGCAGTTTATCGAGCGGTAGCTCCTACGAGCAGTACTTC
- TRBD2 TRBJ2-3 TRBV6-5 CASRVAGASTDTQYF TGTGCCAGCAGGGTAGCGGGGGCGAGCACAGATACGCAGTATTTT
once TRBD2 TRBJ2-1 TRBV27 CASSLSSLLAGIDSYNEQFF TGTGCCAGCAGTTTATCCTCTTTACTAGCGGGGATTGATTCCTACAATGAGCAGTTCTTC
- TRBD1 TRBJ1-3 TRBV2 CASSEEGTGTGNTIYF TGTGCCAGCAGTGAAGAGGGGACAGGGACTGGAAACACCATATATTTT
- - TRBJ1-1 TRBV2 CASRAGFGTEAFF TGTGCCAGCAGGGCGGGCTTTGGGACTGAAGCTTTCTTT
- - TRBJ2-7 TRBV6-6 CASSYSPDEQYF TGTGCCAGCAGTTACTCCCCCGACGAGCAGTACTTC
- - TRBJ2-1 TRBV7-2 CASSLSRTYNEQFF TGTGCCAGCAGCCTAAGCCGGACCTACAATGAGCAGTTCTTC
- - TRBJ2-5 TRBV13 CASSFQGRETQYF TGTGCCAGCAGCTTCCAGGGTAGAGAGACCCAGTACTTC
- - TRBJ2-7 TRBV2 CASSGYEQYF TGTGCCAGCAGTGGATACGAGCAGTACTTC
- - TRBJ2-1 TRBV7-8 CASSPGSNPYNEQFF TGTGCCAGCAGCCCTGGTTCTAACCCCTACAATGAGCAGTTCTTC
- - TRBJ2-7 TRBV1 CTSSQDRQDEQYF TGCACCAGCAGCCAAGATCGGCAGGACGAGCAGTACTTC
once - TRBJ2-5 TRBV2 CASSEGPQETQYF TGTGCCAGCAGTGAAGGTCCCCAAGAGACCCAGTACTTC
- TRBD2 TRBJ2-2 TRBV9 CASKVAGDTGELFF TGTGCCAGCAAAGTAGCGGGAGACACCGGGGAGCTGTTTTTT
- - TRBJ1-1 TRBV25-1 CASSAGLNTEAFF TGTGCCAGCAGTGCCGGACTGAACACTGAAGCTTTCTTT
- - TRBJ2-1 TRBV5-1 CASSPIRAGSYNEQFF TGCGCCAGCAGCCCGATCCGGGCAGGGAGCTACAATGAGCAGTTCTTC
- - TRBJ2-5 TRBV18 CASSPGETQYF TGTGCCAGCTCACCAGGGGAGACCCAGTACTTC
few - TRBJ2-1 TRBV4-1 CASSHFTPEWNEQFF TGCGCCAGCAGCCATTTTACTCCCGAGTGGAATGAGCAGTTCTTC
- - TRBJ2-5 TRBV7-6 CASSLFTDGETQYF TGTGCCAGCAGCTTATTTACCGACGGGGAGACCCAGTACTTC
- - TRBJ1-5 TRBV7-8 CASSLGPNSNQPQHF TGTGCCAGCAGCTTGGGTCCCAATAGCAATCAGCCCCAGCATTTT
- TRBD1 TRBJ2-7 TRBV11-2 CASSLDGQGNEQYF TGTGCCAGCAGCTTAGACGGACAGGGGAATGAGCAGTACTTC
- TRBD1 TRBJ1-2 TRBV15 CATSEDRGQGEGYTF TGTGCCACCAGCGAGGACCGGGGACAGGGAGAGGGCTACACCTTC
- TRBD1 TRBJ2-3 TRBV19 CASSEGQGFFTDTQYF TGTGCCAGTAGTGAGGGACAGGGGTTTTTCACAGATACGCAGTATTTT
- - TRBJ1-1 TRBV30 CARPPNLTANTEAFF TGTGCCCGCCCTCCGAACCTTACAGCGAACACTGAAGCTTTCTTT
- - TRBJ2-3 TRBV4-1 CASSQEVRHLTDTQYF TGCGCCAGCAGCCAAGAAGTTAGACACCTCACAGATACGCAGTATTTT
- TRBD1 TRBJ1-5 TRBV5-8 CASSLGGSGNQPQHF TGTGCCAGCAGCTTAGGGGGCTCAGGCAATCAGCCCCAGCATTTT
- - TRBJ1-2 TRBV15 CATSREDSAYGYTF TGTGCCACCAGCAGAGAGGACAGCGCCTATGGCTACACCTTC
- - TRBJ2-1 TRBV27 CASSFLGNNEQFF TGTGCCAGCAGTTTTCTAGGGAACAATGAGCAGTTCTTC
- - TRBJ2-2 TRBV11-3 CASSLANTGELFF TGTGCCAGCAGCTTAGCGAACACCGGGGAGCTGTTTTTT
- TRBD2 TRBJ2-7 TRBV28 CASRSWTSGRDSYEQYF TGTGCCAGCAGATCCTGGACTAGCGGGAGGGACTCCTACGAGCAGTACTTC
- - TRBJ2-7 TRBV14 CASSQEGAKGSYEQYF TGTGCCAGCAGCCAAGAAGGAGCGAAGGGCTCCTACGAGCAGTACTTC
- - TRBJ2-7 TRBV6-1 CASSPLAPDYEQYF TGTGCCAGCAGCCCCCTGGCCCCTGACTACGAGCAGTACTTC
few - TRBJ1-2 TRBV7-9 CASRLLDANHGYTF TGTGCCAGCAGGTTACTGGACGCAAACCATGGCTACACCTTC
once - TRBJ2-7 TRBV27 CASSLKGEGYEQYF TGTGCCAGCAGTTTAAAGGGAGAAGGGTACGAGCAGTACTTC
- - TRBJ2-1 TRBV4-2 CASSQDGGYSYNEQFF TGTGCCAGCAGCCAAGATGGCGGGTACTCCTACAATGAGCAGTTCTTC
- TRBD1 TRBJ2-7 TRBV5-4 CASSPPGQGPGEQYF TGTGCCAGCAGCCCACCGGGACAGGGGCCAGGGGAGCAGTACTTC
- - TRBJ2-3 TRBV28 CASSLLVVSWDTQYF TGTGCCAGCAGTTTATTGGTAGTCTCCTGGGATACGCAGTATTTT
- TRBD2 TRBJ2-7 TRBV7-9 CASNKGLAGAYEQYF TGTGCCAGCAACAAGGGTCTAGCGGGAGCATACGAGCAGTACTTC
once TRBD2 TRBJ2-7 TRBV5-8 CASTPSGTAYEQYF TGTGCCAGCACCCCCAGCGGGACGGCCTACGAGCAGTACTTC
- - TRBJ2-7 TRBV19 CASSILSSEEQYF TGTGCCAGTAGTATCTTAAGCAGTGAGGAGCAGTACTTC
- - TRBJ1-2 TRBV7-9 CASSPGAAAGYGYTF TGTGCCAGCAGCCCGGGCGCGGCCGCCGGCTATGGCTACACCTTC
- - TRBJ2-2 TRBV27 CASSPANTGELFF TGTGCCAGCAGTCCTGCTAACACCGGGGAGCTGTTTTTT
- - TRBJ1-1 TRBV4-2 CASSQEYSSTNYEAFF TGTGCCAGCAGCCAAGAATACTCGTCGACAAATTATGAAGCTTTCTTT
- - TRBJ2-2 TRBV9 CASSDPSERDPNTGELFF TGTGCCAGCAGCGACCCGTCCGAAAGGGACCCGAACACCGGGGAGCTGTTTTTT
- TRBD2 TRBJ2-2 TRBV11-2 CASSFLLGTSGRITGELFF TGTGCCAGCAGCTTTCTCTTAGGGACTAGCGGGAGGATCACCGGGGAGCTGTTTTTT
- - TRBJ1-1 TRBV19 CASAILGGPTEAFF TGTGCCTCCGCTATACTGGGGGGGCCCACTGAAGCTTTCTTT